This T cell receptor (beta chain) was identified in a study of cytomegalovirus exposure and HLA in healthy donors. Study findings and constraints: In an earlier analysis, in about 530 donors, most V segments appeared productive either ~90% or ~30% of the time. CMV serostatus was the sole immune exposure data available. Most TCR sequences proved rare, with some public TCRs found in many donors.

Concerning this clone itself: The antigen is undetermined.

In the PCR, 60 Vbeta and 13 Jbeta primers were used. This table comes from immunoSEQ multiplex PCR, and its TCRdb copy is limited to in-frame clones, with some not included. The table lists some 150,000 clones, more than 75% of them singletons. V lost 4 bases and J lost 0, with 9 bases in between. This CDR3 has 15 residues. Per germline, CDR1 MDHEN and CDR2 SYDVKM. Input material: PBMCs. This receptor was obtained from a woman aged 18-29 years in good health and CMV-seronegative. The J gene is TRBJ1-4, the V gene TRBV28; D not resolved. Written as DNA, the CDR3 is TGTGCCAGCAGTTCGGGTAGAGCAACTAATGAAAAACTGTTTTTT. Translation gives CASSSGRATNEKLFF.